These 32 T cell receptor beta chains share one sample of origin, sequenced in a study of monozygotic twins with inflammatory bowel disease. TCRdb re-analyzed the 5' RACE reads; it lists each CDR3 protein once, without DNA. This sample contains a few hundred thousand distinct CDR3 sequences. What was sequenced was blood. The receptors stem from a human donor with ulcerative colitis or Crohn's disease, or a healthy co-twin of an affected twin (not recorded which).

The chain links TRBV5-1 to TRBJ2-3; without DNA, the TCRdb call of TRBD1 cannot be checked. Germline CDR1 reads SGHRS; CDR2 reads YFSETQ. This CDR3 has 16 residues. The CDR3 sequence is CASSTGSLALTDTQYF.

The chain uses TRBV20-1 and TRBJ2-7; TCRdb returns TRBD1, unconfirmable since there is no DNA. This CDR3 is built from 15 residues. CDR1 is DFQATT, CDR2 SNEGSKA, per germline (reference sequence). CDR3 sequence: CSARDVRPLGNEQYF.

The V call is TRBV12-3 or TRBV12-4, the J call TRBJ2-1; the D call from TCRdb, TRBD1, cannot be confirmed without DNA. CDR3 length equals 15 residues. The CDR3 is CASLLGPYSYNEQLF.

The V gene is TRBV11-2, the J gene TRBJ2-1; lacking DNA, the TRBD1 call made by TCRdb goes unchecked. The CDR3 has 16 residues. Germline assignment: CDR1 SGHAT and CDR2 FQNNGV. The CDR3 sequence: CASSLDHDRGPNEQFF.

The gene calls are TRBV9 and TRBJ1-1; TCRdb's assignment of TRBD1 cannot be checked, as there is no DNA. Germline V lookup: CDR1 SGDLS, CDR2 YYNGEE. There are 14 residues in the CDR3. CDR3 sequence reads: CASSSGTGRTEAFF.

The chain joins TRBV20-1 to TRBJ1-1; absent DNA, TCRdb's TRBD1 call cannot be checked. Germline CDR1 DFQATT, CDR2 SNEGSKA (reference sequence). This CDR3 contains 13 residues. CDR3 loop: CSAQGPMNTEAFF.

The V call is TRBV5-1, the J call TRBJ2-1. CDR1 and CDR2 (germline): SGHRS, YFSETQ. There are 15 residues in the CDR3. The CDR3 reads CASSLDRPSYNEQFF.

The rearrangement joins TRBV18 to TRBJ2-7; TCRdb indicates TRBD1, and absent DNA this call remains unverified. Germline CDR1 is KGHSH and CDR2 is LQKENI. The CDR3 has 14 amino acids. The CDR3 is CASSPTTGSYEQYF. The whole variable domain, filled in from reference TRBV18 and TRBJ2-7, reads NAGVMQNPRHLVRRRGQEARLRCSPMKGHSHVYWYRQLPEEGLKFMVYLQKENIIDESGMPKERFSAEFPKEGPSILRIQQVVRGDSAAYFCASSPTTGSYEQYFGPGTRLTVT.

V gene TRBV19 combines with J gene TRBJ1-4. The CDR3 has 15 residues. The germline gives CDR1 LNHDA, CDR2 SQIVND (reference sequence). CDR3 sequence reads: CASSSQPHSREKLFF.

The CDR3 loop reads CATSDPRIPYEQYF. This chain connects TRBV24-1 to TRBJ2-7. The CDR3 length is 14 residues. Germline V gene lookup returns CDR1 KGHDR and CDR2 SFDVKD.

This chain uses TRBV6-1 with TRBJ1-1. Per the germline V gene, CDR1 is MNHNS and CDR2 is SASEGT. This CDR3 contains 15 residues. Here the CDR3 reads CASSAAGRANTEAFF.

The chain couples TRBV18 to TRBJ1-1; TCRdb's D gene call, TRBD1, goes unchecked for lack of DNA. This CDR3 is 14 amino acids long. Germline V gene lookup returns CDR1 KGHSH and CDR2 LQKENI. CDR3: CASSPRNREEQAFF.

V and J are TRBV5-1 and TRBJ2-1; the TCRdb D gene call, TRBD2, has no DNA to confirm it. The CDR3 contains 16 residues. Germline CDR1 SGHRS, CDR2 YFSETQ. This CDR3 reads CASSPGGTSSLNEQFF.

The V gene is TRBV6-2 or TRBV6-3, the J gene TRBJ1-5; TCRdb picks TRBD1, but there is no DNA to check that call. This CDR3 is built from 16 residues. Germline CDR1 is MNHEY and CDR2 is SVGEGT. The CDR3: CASRDGTDYSNQPQHF.

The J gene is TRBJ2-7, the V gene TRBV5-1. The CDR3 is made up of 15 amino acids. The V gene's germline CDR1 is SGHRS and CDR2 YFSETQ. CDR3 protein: CASSPTSLLSYEQYF.

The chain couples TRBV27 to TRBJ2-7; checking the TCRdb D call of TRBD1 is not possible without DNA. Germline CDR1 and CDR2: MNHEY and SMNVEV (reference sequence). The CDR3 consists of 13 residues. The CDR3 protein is CASSGTPTYEQYF.

The CDR3 here is CASSFWGGQTDTQYF. J is TRBJ2-3 and V is TRBV5-1; no DNA is available, so the TRBD2 call from TCRdb remains unchecked. Germline CDR1 reads SGHRS; CDR2 reads YFSETQ. CDR3 length: 15 residues.

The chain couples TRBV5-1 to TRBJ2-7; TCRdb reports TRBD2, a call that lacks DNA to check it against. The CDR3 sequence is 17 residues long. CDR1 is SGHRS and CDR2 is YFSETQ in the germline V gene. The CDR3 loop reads CASSLAVGGSIPYEQYF. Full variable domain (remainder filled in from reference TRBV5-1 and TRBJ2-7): KAGVTQTPRYLIKTRGQQVTLSCSPISGHRSVSWYQQTPGQGLQFLFEYFSETQRNKGNFPGRFSGRQFSNSRSEMNVSTLELGDSALYLCASSLAVGGSIPYEQYFGPGTRLTVT.

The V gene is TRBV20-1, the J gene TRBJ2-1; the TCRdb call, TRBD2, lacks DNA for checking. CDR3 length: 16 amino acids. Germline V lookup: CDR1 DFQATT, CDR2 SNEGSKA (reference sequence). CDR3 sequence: CSAVPSSGSMDNEQFF.

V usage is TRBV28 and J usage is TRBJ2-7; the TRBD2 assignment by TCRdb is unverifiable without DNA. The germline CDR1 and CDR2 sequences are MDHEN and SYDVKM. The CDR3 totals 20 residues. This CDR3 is CASSFRLAGGSARFAYEQYF.

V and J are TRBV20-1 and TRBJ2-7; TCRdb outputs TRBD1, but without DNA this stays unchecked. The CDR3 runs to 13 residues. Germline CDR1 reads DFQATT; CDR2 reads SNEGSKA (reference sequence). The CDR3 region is CSAGPVIGAAQYF.

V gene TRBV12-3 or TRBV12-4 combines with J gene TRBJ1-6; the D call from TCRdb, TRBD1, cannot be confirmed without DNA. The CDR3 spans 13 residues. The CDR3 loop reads CASSQGQGGPLHF.

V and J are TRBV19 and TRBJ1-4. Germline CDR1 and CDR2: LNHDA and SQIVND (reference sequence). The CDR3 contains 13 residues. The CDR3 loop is CASSTRRGEKLFF.

The CDR3 sequence: CATSMRYEQFF. The chain couples TRBV15 to TRBJ2-1. The CDR3 has 11 residues. CDR1 is LNHNV and CDR2 is YYDKDF in the germline V gene (reference sequence).

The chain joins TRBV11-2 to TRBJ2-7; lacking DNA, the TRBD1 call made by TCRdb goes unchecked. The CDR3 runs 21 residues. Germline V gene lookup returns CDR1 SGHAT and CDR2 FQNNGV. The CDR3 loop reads CANLWGWTGGIEMQFSYEQYF.

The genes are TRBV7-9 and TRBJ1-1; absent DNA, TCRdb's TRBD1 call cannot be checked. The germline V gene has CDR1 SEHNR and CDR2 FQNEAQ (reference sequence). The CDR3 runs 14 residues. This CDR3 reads CASSVTGPATEAFF.

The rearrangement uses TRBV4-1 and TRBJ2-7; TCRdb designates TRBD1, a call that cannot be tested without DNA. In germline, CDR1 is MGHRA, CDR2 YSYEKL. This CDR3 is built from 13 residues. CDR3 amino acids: CASSPRQAYEQYF.

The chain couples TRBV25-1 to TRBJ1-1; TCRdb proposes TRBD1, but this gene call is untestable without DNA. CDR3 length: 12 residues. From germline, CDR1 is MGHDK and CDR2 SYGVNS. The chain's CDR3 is CASSPLTRKAFF.

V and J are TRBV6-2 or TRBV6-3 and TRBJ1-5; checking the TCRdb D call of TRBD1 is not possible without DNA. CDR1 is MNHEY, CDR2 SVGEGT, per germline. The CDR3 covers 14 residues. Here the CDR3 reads CASSVDRVDQPQHF.

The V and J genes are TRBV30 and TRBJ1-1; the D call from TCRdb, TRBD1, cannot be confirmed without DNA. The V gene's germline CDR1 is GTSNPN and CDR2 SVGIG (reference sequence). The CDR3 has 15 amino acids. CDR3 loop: CAWLNFGMGVSEAFF.

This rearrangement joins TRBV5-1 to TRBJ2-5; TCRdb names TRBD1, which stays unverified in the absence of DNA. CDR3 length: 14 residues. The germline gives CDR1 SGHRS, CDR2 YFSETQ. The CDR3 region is CASSPRTGKETQYF. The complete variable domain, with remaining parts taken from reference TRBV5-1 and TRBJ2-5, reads KAGVTQTPRYLIKTRGQQVTLSCSPISGHRSVSWYQQTPGQGLQFLFEYFSETQRNKGNFPGRFSGRQFSNSRSEMNVSTLELGDSALYLCASSPRTGKETQYFGPGTRLLVL.

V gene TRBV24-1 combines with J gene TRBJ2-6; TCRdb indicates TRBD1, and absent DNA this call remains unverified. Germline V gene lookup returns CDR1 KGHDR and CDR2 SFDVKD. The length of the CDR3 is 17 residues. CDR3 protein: CATSDPTGSSGANVLTF.